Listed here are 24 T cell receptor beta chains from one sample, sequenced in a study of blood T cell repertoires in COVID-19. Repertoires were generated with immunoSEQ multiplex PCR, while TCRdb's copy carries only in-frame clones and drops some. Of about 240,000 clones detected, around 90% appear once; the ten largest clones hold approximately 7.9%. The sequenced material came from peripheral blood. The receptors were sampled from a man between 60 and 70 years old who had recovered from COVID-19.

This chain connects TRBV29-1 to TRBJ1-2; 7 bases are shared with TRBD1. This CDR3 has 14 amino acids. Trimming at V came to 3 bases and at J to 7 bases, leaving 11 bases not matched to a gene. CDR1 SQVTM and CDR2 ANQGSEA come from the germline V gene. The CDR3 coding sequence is TGCAGCGTTGAGGCGGGACAGTACGACTCTGGCTACACCTTC. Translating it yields CSVEAGQYDSGYTF.

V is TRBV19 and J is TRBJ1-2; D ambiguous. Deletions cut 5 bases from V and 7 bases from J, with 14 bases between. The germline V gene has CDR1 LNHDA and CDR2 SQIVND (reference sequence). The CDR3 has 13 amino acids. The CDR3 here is CASSGREVGGYTF. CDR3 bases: TGTGCCAGTAGTGGGCGGGAGGTTGGTGGCTACACCTTC.

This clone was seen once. In DNA form, the CDR3 reads TGTGCCACCAGTGACCGGGGACAGCACTATGGCTACACCTTC. Its translation is CATSDRGQHYGYTF. The chain has TRBV24-1 and TRBJ1-2; 7 nucleotides align to TRBD1. The V segment lost 4 bases and the J segment 3 bases; nucleotides outside the gene matches: 4. This CDR3 spans 14 amino acids. In germline, CDR1 is KGHDR, CDR2 SFDVKD.

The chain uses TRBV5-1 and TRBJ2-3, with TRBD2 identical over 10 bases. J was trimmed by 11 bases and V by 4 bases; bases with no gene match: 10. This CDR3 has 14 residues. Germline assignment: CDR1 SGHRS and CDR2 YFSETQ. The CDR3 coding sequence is TGCGCCAGCAGCGTTACTAGCGGGGCAGCAGAGCAGTATTTT. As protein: CASSVTSGAAEQYF.

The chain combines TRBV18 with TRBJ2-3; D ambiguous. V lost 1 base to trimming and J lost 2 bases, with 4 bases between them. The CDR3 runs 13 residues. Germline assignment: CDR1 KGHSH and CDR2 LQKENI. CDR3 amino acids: CASSPLLTDTQYF. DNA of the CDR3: TGTGCCAGCTCACCACTCCTCACAGATACGCAGTATTTT.

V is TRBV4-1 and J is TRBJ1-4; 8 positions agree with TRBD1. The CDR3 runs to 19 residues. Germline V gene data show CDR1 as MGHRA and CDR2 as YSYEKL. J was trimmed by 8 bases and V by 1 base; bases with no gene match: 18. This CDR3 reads CASSQANSGQGGNREKLFF. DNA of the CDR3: TGCGCCAGCAGCCAAGCTAACAGCGGACAGGGAGGGAATCGGGAAAAACTGTTTTTT.

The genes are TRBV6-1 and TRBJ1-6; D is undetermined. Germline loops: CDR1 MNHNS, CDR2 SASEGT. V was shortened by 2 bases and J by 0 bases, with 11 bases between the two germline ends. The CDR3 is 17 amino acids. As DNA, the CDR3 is TGTGCCAGCAGTGAACTCCAGGCGAGCTCCTATAATTCACCCCTCCACTTT. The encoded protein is CASSELQASSYNSPLHF.

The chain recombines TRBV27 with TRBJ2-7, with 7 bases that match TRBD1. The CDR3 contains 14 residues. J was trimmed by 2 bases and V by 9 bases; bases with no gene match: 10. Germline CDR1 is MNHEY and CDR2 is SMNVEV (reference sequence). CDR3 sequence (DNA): TGTGCCAGTCGACAGGGTTATGGGCCCTACGAGCAGTACTTC. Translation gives CASRQGYGPYEQYF.

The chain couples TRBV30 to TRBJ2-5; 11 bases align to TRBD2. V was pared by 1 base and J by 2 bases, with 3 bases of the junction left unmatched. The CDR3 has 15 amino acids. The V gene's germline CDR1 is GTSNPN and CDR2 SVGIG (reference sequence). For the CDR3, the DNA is TGTGCCTGGAGTGGTTTAGCGGGGGGGCAAGAGACCCAGTACTTC. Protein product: CAWSGLAGGQETQYF.

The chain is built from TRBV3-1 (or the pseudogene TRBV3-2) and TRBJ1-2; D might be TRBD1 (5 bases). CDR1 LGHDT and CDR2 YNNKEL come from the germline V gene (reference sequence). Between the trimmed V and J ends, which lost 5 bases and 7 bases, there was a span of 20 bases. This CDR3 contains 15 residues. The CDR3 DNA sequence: TGTGCCAGCAGCGCCCGCGGGGCCACTTCTGGTGGCTACACCTTC. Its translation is CASSARGATSGGYTF.

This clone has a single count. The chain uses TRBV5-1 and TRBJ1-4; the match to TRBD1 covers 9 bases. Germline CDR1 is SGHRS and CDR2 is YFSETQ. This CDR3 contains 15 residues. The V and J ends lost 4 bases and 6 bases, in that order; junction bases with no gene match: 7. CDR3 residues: CASSLQGTGYEKLFF. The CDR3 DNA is TGCGCCAGCAGCCTGCAAGGGACAGGGTATGAAAAACTGTTTTTT.

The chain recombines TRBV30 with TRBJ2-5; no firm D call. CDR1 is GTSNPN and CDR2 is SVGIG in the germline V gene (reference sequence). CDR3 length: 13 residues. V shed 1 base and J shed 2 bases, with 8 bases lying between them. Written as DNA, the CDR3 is TGTGCCTGGAGTGCCGGGTTACAAGAGACCCAGTACTTC. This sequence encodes CAWSAGLQETQYF.

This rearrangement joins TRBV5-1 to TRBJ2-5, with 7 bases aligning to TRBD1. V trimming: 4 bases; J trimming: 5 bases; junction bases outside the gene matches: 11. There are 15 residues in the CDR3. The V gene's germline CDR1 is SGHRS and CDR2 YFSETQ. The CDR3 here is CASSRRTGVGETQYF. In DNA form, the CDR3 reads TGCGCCAGCAGCCGGCGTACAGGGGTTGGCGAGACCCAGTACTTC.

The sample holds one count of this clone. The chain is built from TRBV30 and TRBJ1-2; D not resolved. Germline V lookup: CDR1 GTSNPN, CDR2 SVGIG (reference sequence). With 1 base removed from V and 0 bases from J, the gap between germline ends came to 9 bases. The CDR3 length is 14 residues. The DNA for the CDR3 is TGTGCCTGGAGTGAACAGATAACTAACTATGGCTACACCTTC. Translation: CAWSEQITNYGYTF.

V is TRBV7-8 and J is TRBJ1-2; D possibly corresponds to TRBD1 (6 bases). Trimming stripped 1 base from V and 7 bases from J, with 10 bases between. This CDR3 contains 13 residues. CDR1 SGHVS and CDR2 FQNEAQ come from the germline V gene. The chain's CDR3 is CASSLGGQFGYTF. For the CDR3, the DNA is TGTGCCAGCAGCTTAGGGGGACAATTTGGCTACACCTTC.

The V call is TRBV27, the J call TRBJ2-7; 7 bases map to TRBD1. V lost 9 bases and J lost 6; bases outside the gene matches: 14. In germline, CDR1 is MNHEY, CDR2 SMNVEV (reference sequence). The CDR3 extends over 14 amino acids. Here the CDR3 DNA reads TGTGCCAGTAGCTCCAGGGACAGTTATTCCGAGCAGTACGTC. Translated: CASSSRDSYSEQYV.

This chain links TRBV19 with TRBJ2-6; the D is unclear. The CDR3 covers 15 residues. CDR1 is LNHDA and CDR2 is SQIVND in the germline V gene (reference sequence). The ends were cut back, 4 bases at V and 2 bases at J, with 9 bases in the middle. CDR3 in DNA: TGTGCCAGTAGTACCCCGGAGCCTGGGGCCAACGTCCTGACTTTC. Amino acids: CASSTPEPGANVLTF.

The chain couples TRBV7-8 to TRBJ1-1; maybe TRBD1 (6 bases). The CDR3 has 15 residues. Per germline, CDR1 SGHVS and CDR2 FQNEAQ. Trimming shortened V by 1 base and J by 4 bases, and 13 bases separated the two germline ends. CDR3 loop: CASSLVLQGITEAFF. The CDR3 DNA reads TGTGCCAGCAGCTTAGTCCTTCAGGGGATCACTGAAGCTTTCTTT. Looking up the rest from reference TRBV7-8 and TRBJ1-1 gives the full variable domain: GAGVSQSPRYKVAKRGQDVALRCDPISGHVSLFWYQQALGQGPEFLTYFQNEAQLDKSGLPSDRFFAERPEGSVSTLKIQRTQQEDSAVYLCASSLVLQGITEAFFGQGTRLTVV.

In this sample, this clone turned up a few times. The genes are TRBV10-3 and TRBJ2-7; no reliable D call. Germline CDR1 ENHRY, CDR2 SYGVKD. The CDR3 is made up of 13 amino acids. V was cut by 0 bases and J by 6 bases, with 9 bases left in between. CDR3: CAISESRWSEQYV. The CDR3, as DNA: TGTGCCATCAGTGAGTCTAGGTGGAGCGAGCAGTACGTC.

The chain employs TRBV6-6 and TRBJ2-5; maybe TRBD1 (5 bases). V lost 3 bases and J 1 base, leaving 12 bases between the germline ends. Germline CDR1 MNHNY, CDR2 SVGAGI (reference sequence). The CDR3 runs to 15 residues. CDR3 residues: CASSYRSQGQETQYF. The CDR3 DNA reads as TGTGCCAGCAGTTATCGTAGCCAGGGCCAAGAGACCCAGTACTTC.

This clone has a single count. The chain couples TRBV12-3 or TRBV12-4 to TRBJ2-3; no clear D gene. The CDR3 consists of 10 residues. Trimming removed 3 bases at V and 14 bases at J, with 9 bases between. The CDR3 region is CASSLSRMYF. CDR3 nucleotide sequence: TGTGCCAGCAGTTTGTCTAGAATGTATTTT.

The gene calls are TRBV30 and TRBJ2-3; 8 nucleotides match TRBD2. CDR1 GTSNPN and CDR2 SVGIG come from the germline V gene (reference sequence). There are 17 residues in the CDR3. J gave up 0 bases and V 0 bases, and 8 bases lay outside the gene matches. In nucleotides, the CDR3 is TGTGCCTGGAGTGTACTGGTAGCGGGGATTAGCACAGATACGCAGTATTTT. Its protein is CAWSVLVAGISTDTQYF.

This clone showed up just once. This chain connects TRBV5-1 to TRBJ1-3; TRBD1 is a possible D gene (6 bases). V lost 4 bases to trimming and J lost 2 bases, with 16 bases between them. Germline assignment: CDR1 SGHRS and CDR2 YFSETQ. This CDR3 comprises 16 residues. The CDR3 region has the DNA TGCGCCAGCAGCGGAAACAGGGCATCAGCTGGAAACACCATATATTTT. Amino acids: CASSGNRASAGNTIYF.

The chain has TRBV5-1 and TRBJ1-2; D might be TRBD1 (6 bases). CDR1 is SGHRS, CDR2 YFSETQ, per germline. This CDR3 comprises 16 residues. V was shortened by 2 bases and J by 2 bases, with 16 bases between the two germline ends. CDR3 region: CASSFSGAGSNYGYTF. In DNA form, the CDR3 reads TGCGCCAGCAGCTTTTCAGGGGCCGGATCCAACTATGGCTACACCTTC.